This is a list of T cell receptor beta chains from one sample in a study of T cells after yellow fever vaccination. TCRdb reprocessed the 5' RACE reads with MiXCR, giving one entry per CDR3 protein. This sample has some 500,000 distinct CDR3 sequences, with about 13% found just once. The material was PBMCs, obtained on the day of the yellow fever booster vaccination. Receptor source: a man in his thirties or forties who received the YFV17D yellow fever vaccine. The CDR3 runs from the conserved cysteine through the conserved F or W. D genes are given only for firm matches. Expanded clones are given a class, and other clones once, few, many or no size at all.

cdr3_aa	cdr3_nt	j_call	clone_size	d_call	v_call	cdr3_length
CASSQGPPGTQYF	TGCGCCAGCAGCCAAGGGCCCCCGGGTACGCAGTATTTT	TRBJ2-3	.	.	TRBV4-3	13
CASSSMGSYEQYF	TGTGCCAGCAGCTCGATGGGCTCCTACGAGCAGTACTTC	TRBJ2-7	many	.	TRBV5-4	13
CASNPGTSGAYEQYF	TGTGCCAGCAACCCAGGGACTAGCGGGGCCTACGAGCAGTACTTC	TRBJ2-7	few	TRBD2	TRBV6-2/TRBV6-3	15
CASSQKDSSYEQYF	TGTGCCAGCAGCCAAAAGGACAGCTCCTACGAGCAGTACTTC	TRBJ2-7	.	.	TRBV7-2	14
CASSYRTSGPYEQYF	TGTGCCAGCAGTTACCGGACTAGCGGTCCCTACGAGCAGTACTTC	TRBJ2-7	.	TRBD2	TRBV6-2/TRBV6-3	15
CAWSDPPYNEQFF	TGTGCCTGGAGTGACCCGCCTTACAATGAGCAGTTCTTC	TRBJ2-1	.	.	TRBV30	13
CAISEPAGVGDTQYF	TGTGCCATCAGTGAGCCAGCGGGAGTCGGGGATACGCAGTATTTT	TRBJ2-3	few	TRBD2	TRBV10-3	15
CASSVEGAGTTDTQYF	TGTGCCAGTTCTGTCGAGGGGGCCGGGACGACAGATACGCAGTATTTT	TRBJ2-3	few	TRBD1	TRBV6-1	16
CSGSGRNYEQYF	TGCAGTGGTAGCGGGCGAAACTACGAGCAGTACTTC	TRBJ2-7	.	TRBD2	TRBV20-1	12
CASSLVGYYEQYF	TGCGCCAGCTCCCTAGTTGGGTACTACGAGCAGTACTTC	TRBJ2-7	.	.	TRBV5-1	13
CASSQVYGTAAHTGELFF	TGTGCCAGCAGCCAAGTCTATGGGACCGCGGCCCACACCGGGGAGCTGTTTTTT	TRBJ2-2	many	.	TRBV3-1	18